The 12 T cell receptor beta chains listed next were all sequenced from one sample in a study of cytomegalovirus exposure and HLA in healthy donors. Primers: 60 Vbeta forward and 13 Jbeta reverse. Sequencing was performed with immunoSEQ multiplex PCR; in TCRdb, only in-frame clones are kept and a portion is missing. In the table there are roughly 100,000 clones, about 81% of which are singletons. Sequencing was done on a sample of PBMCs. These receptors came from a man aged 30 to 45 in good health and CMV-seronegative.

This chain connects TRBV7-9 to TRBJ2-1; perhaps TRBD2 as D (6 bases). The CDR3 spans 16 residues. Germline loops: CDR1 SEHNR, CDR2 FQNEAQ (reference sequence). The V end lost 6 bases, the J end lost 3 bases, and 18 bases lay between the germline ends. CDR3 DNA: TGTGCCAGCAGTACGGCATCGACTAGATTCTACAATGAGCAGTTCTTC. Translating it yields CASSTASTRFYNEQFF.

The chain couples TRBV5-6 to TRBJ2-1; 16 nucleotides match TRBD2. Per germline, CDR1 SGHDT and CDR2 YYEEEE. Trimming took 4 bases from V and 13 from J; bases not matched to a gene: 11. This CDR3 is 16 amino acids long. The CDR3 is CASSPKPGLAGGYQFF. The DNA of the CDR3 is TGTGCCAGCAGCCCCAAACCGGGACTAGCGGGAGGGTACCAGTTCTTC.

The rearrangement joins TRBV4-2 to TRBJ2-7; D might be TRBD1 (6 bases). V lost 1 base and J lost 5, with 15 bases in between. The CDR3 spans 15 residues. Looked up from germline, CDR1 is LGHNA and CDR2 is YNFKEQ. The CDR3 DNA sequence: TGTGCCAGCAGCCAAGGCCGGACAGAGGCGGACGAGCAGTACTTC. It is translated as CASSQGRTEADEQYF.

The rearrangement joins TRBV7-2 to TRBJ2-7; D ambiguous. Trimming took 4 bases from V and 4 from J, leaving 5 bases between them. CDR3 length equals 11 residues. In germline, CDR1 is SGHTA, CDR2 FQGNSA. In DNA, the CDR3 is TGTGCCAGCAGCTCACAATACGAGCAGTACTTC. Protein: CASSSQYEQYF. The whole variable domain, filled in from reference TRBV7-2 and TRBJ2-7, reads GAGVSQSPSNKVTEKGKDVELRCDPISGHTALYWYRQSLGQGLEFLIYFQGNSAPDKSGLPSDRFSAERTGGSVSTLTIQRTQQEDSAVYLCASSSQYEQYFGPGTRLTVT.

V and J are TRBV6-5 and TRBJ1-2; D remains unclear. Trimming removed 2 bases from V and 11 bases from J, with 21 bases in between. Looked up from germline, CDR1 is MNHEY and CDR2 is SVGAGI. This CDR3 contains 15 residues. CDR3 DNA: TGTGCCAGCAGTTACAAGGACGGACCTATATGGAGGTACACCTTC. Protein product: CASSYKDGPIWRYTF.

As DNA, the CDR3 is TGTGCCAGCAGTGAGGTCTACAACACCGGGGAGCTGTTTTTT. Protein: CASSEVYNTGELFF. The genes are TRBV2 and TRBJ2-2, with D uncertain. The germline V and J ends were trimmed by 3 bases and 2 bases, with 7 bases remaining between them. Germline assignment: CDR1 SNHLY and CDR2 FYNNEI. The CDR3 is 14 residues long.

V is TRBV5-5 and J is TRBJ1-5; 7 bases agree with TRBD1. This CDR3 is 15 amino acids long. The V segment lost 2 bases and the J segment 1 base; nucleotides outside the gene matches: 3. Looked up from germline, CDR1 is SGHKS and CDR2 is YYEKEE (reference sequence). CDR3 region: CASSFTGQSNQPQHF. Here the CDR3 DNA reads TGTGCCAGCAGCTTCACGGGACAGAGCAATCAGCCCCAGCATTTT.

This clone has more than one count but fewer than ten. In DNA, the CDR3 is TGCGCCAGCAGCCAAGGCATGGCTAGCGGGATCTACGAGCAGTACTTC. This translates into CASSQGMASGIYEQYF. This chain connects TRBV4-1 to TRBJ2-7; 9 bases fit TRBD2. J lost 3 bases, V lost 1 base, and 7 bases had no gene match. Germline V CDR1 and CDR2: MGHRA, YSYEKL. The CDR3 contains 16 residues.

V gene TRBV6-1 combines with J gene TRBJ2-1; 7 nucleotides line up with TRBD1. Germline lookup yields CDR1 MNHNS and CDR2 SASEGT. CDR3 size: 14 residues. V lost 2 bases to trimming and J lost 3 bases; unmatched junction nucleotides: 1. CDR3 sequence: CASSETGDYNEQFF. The CDR3 DNA follows: TGTGCCAGCAGTGAAACAGGGGACTACAATGAGCAGTTCTTC.

This sequence joins TRBV30 and TRBJ2-3; D gene ambiguous. Trimming cost V 1 base and J 5 bases, with 7 bases left between them. The CDR3 contains 12 residues. Germline-derived CDR1 and CDR2 are GTSNPN and SVGIG (reference sequence). CDR3 loop: CAWSGARDTQYF. In DNA, the CDR3 is TGTGCCTGGAGTGGGGCCAGAGATACGCAGTATTTT.

This clone has more than one count but fewer than ten. This chain connects TRBV27 to TRBJ2-1, with a possible D match to TRBD1 (6 bases). CDR1 and CDR2 (germline): MNHEY, SMNVEV (reference sequence). The CDR3 runs 14 residues. Trimming shortened V by 7 bases and J by 3 bases, and 13 bases separated the two germline ends. The CDR3: CASNPGQNYNEQFF. CDR3 nucleotide sequence: TGTGCCAGCAACCCCGGACAGAACTACAATGAGCAGTTCTTC.

J is TRBJ2-5 and V is TRBV7-9, with 8 positions matching TRBD1. The J call may be incorrect, as the DNA end agrees better with TRBJ2-7. Per the germline V gene, CDR1 is SEHNR and CDR2 is FQNEAQ (reference sequence). CDR3 length: 14 residues. CDR3 sequence: CASSRGQVSYEQYF. CDR3 sequence (DNA): TGTGCCAGCAGCCGGGGACAGGTATCCTACGAGCAGTACTTC.